What follows are 5 T cell receptor delta chains derived from one specimen sequenced in a study of Vδ1+ human thymocytes. Points from the study as a whole: In the thymus, TRG and TRD repertoires looked highly polyclonal with Gaussian CDR3 lengths.

RNA was extracted from the cells and then reverse transcribed. Pooled V-gene forward primers with one constant-region reverse primer generated the CDR3 amplicons by multiplex PCR. TCRdb used CATT to re-call clones from the multiplex PCR reads. In the table there are over 65,000 delta-chain clones, more than 30% of which are singletons. What these receptors recognize is not known. Sequencing was performed on Vdelta1+ gamma-delta thymocytes from the thymus. The sample's subset: FACS-sorted CD3+ TCRalphabeta- TCRVdelta1+ TCRVdelta2- thymocytes. Receptors were obtained from a boy under two years old who had congenital heart surgery.

The chain uses TRDV1 and TRDJ1; 7 nucleotides line up with TRDD2. The germline CDR1 and CDR2 sequences are TSWWSYY and QGS. The CDR3 consists of 20 residues. Trimming at V came to 4 bases and at J to 0 bases, leaving 20 bases not matched to a gene. The CDR3 DNA is TGTGCTCTTGGGGGAGGCCTTCCTTCACTATTGGGGCGATACACCGATAAACTCATCTTT. Translating it yields CALGGGLPSLLGRYTDKLIF.

This clone has just a few counts. The rearrangement joins TRDV1 to TRDJ1, with D possibly TRDD2 on 5 matching bases. Per germline, CDR1 TSWWSYY and CDR2 QGS. The CDR3 totals 20 residues. V dropped 2 bases and J dropped 0 bases, with 25 bases sitting between them. CDR3: CALGEFPKIPFWTYTDKLIF. The CDR3 region has the DNA TGTGCTCTTGGGGAATTTCCAAAAATTCCCTTCTGGACTTACACCGATAAACTCATCTTT.

This clone was seen a handful of times. V gene TRDV1 combines with J gene TRDJ1; 11 bases match TRDD3. Germline lookup yields CDR1 TSWWSYY and CDR2 QGS. After removal of 5 bases from V and 0 bases from J, the junction contained 23 bases not matched to a gene. CDR3 length: 22 amino acids. Here the CDR3 reads CALGPGNWGIYPPGRYTDKLIF. The CDR3 DNA follows: TGTGCTCTTGGGCCGGGGAACTGGGGGATATACCCCCCAGGTAGGTACACCGATAAACTCATCTTT.

This chain uses TRDV1 with TRDJ1, with 8 bases aligning to TRDD3. Per the germline V gene, CDR1 is TSWWSYY and CDR2 is QGS. Trimming cost V 6 bases and J 3 bases; bases outside gene matches: 15. The CDR3 has 17 residues. DNA for the CDR3: TGTGCTCTTGGTGGGGGCCTGCTGGGGGAACAACCCGATAAACTCATCTTT. This sequence encodes CALGGGLLGEQPDKLIF.

As concerns this clone: Other DNA sequences within the sample encode an identical CDR3. This chain joins TRDV1 and TRDJ1; 11 bases agree with TRDD3. There are 21 residues in the CDR3. The V gene's germline CDR1 is TSWWSYY and CDR2 QGS. V shed 0 bases and J 0 bases; nucleotides not matched to a gene: 15. The CDR3 loop is CALGELTSDWGIRAYTDKLIF. The CDR3 region has the DNA TGTGCTCTTGGGGAACTCACCTCCGACTGGGGGATAAGGGCGTACACCGATAAACTCATCTTT.